The 20 T cell receptor beta chains below were found in one sample sequenced in a study of post-analysis software for immune sequencing data. The TCR beta cDNA libraries contained unique molecular identifiers. Using its own MiXCR run on the PCR reads, TCRdb lists one record per CDR3 protein. The table includes under 200,000 distinct CDR3 sequences, about 34% detected once. The sample consisted of blood, taken after autologous hematopoietic stem cell transplantation. The receptors here all came from a girl under 18 with multiple sclerosis.

CDR3 region: CASSRSSDGQETQYF. For the CDR3, the DNA is TGTGCCAGCAGCCGTTCTAGCGACGGGCAAGAGACCCAGTACTTC. The gene calls are TRBV7-3 and TRBJ2-5; weak D call: TRBD2 (6 bases). Trimming removed 5 bases at V and 2 bases at J, with 15 bases between. Germline V CDR1 and CDR2: SGHTA, FQGTGA. This CDR3 is 15 amino acids long.

This clonotype was detected only once. The chain carries TRBV4-2 and TRBJ2-1, with TRBD2 matching 12 bases. V gave up 0 bases and J gave up 7 bases; unmatched junction bases: 4. CDR3 length: 16 residues. CDR1 and CDR2 from the germline V gene are LGHNA and YNFKEQ. The CDR3: CASSQEALAGGNEQFF. CDR3 coding DNA: TGTGCCAGCAGCCAAGAGGCACTAGCGGGAGGTAATGAGCAGTTCTTC.

A few counts support this clonotype. The chain employs TRBV12-3 or TRBV12-4 and TRBJ2-7; D gene uncertain. V shed 1 base and J shed 3 bases, with 10 bases lying between them. The CDR3 totals 14 residues. This chain's CDR3 is CASSLGSKGYEQYF. The CDR3, as DNA: TGTGCCAGCAGTTTAGGCTCGAAGGGCTACGAGCAGTACTTC.

There are many counts of this clonotype. The DNA is left out, because the CDR3 cannot be placed on it with certainty; the CDR3 is given as TCRdb lists it. The chain recombines TRBV6-5 with TRBJ2-5. Germline CDR1 MNHEY, CDR2 SVGAGI. Counting both end residues, the CDR3 totals 14 amino acids. CDR3 in amino acids: CASSSSRVEETQYF.

The rearrangement joins TRBV20-1 to TRBJ1-4; D may be TRBD1 (5 bases). The length of the CDR3 is 14 residues. V lost 0 bases, J lost 7 bases, and 12 bases lay in between. Looked up from germline, CDR1 is DFQATT and CDR2 is SNEGSKA (reference sequence). CDR3: CSARDPRGGEKLFF. CDR3 sequence (DNA): TGCAGTGCTAGAGACCCGAGGGGCGGTGAAAAACTGTTTTTT.

The rearrangement uses TRBV4-3 and TRBJ2-1; D perhaps matches TRBD1 (6 bases). The germline V and J ends were trimmed by 2 bases and 3 bases, with 20 bases remaining between them. There are 18 residues in the CDR3. Looked up from germline, CDR1 is LGHNA and CDR2 is YSLEER. The CDR3, as DNA: TGCGCCAGCAGCCAAAGAGGGGGTCGCTCTTTCGACTACAATGAGCAGTTCTTC. Translated: CASSQRGGRSFDYNEQFF.

This clonotype was recorded a few times. CDR3 nucleotides: TGTGCCAGCAGTTACTCCCTGTTGGGGGAGACCCAGTACTTC. Translated, it gives CASSYSLLGETQYF. The chain recombines TRBV6-2 or TRBV6-3 with TRBJ2-7; no firm D call. The DNA end favors TRBJ2-5, so the J call may be wrong. CDR3 size: 14 residues. The germline V gene encodes CDR1 MNHEY and CDR2 SVGEGT.

The V gene is TRBV20-1, the J gene TRBJ1-6, with 11 bases that match TRBD1. The CDR3 sequence is 17 residues long. With 5 bases clipped from V and 8 bases from J, the junction kept 14 bases outside the gene matches. Germline CDR1 and CDR2: DFQATT and SNEGSKA (reference sequence). The CDR3 region has the DNA TGCAGTGCTCGACCCTCCGGGACAGGGGGATTCTATTCACCCCTCCACTTT. This codes for CSARPSGTGGFYSPLHF.

This sequence joins TRBV3-1 and TRBJ2-4, with 7 bases matching TRBD1. Germline CDR1 reads LGHDT; CDR2 reads YNNKEL (reference sequence). J lost 6 bases, V lost 1 base, and 6 bases had no gene match. The CDR3 spans 15 residues. The CDR3, as DNA: TGTGCCAGCAGCCAAGGACAGGGAGCCCTAAACATTCAGTACTTC. It translates to CASSQGQGALNIQYF.

This clonotype was recorded once. V is TRBV9 and J is TRBJ1-3; no clear D. CDR1 SGDLS and CDR2 YYNGEE come from the germline V gene. The CDR3 extends over 15 amino acids. Trimming removed 2 bases from V and 0 bases from J, with 9 bases in between. The CDR3 DNA reads as TGTGCCAGCAGCGTTGATCCGATCTCTGGAAACACCATATATTTT. Translated, it gives CASSVDPISGNTIYF.

This clonotype was picked up many times. V is TRBV27 and J is TRBJ1-2, with a tentative D call TRBD1 (5 bases). The CDR3 length is 17 residues. Trimming cost V 5 bases and J 1 base, with 20 bases left between them. Germline lookup yields CDR1 MNHEY and CDR2 SMNVEV (reference sequence). This CDR3 is CASSATQGHERNYGYTF. DNA of the CDR3: TGTGCCAGCAGTGCTACCCAGGGTCACGAGCGTAACTATGGCTACACCTTC.

The rearrangement links TRBV20-1 to TRBJ2-5, with 9 bases lining up with TRBD1. Judging by the DNA end, TRBJ2-7 fits better; the J call may be wrong. The germline CDR1 and CDR2 sequences are DFQATT and SNEGSKA (reference sequence). The CDR3 extends over 13 amino acids. The CDR3 region has the DNA TGCAGTGCTAGCGGACAGGGGTTAAACGAGCAGTACTTC. Protein sequence: CSASGQGLNEQYF.

This clonotype was observed at least ten times. The J gene is TRBJ2-7, the V gene TRBV5-1; 8 bases line up with TRBD1. V dropped 4 bases and J dropped 3; count of bases not matched to a gene: 12. CDR3 length equals 16 residues. Germline V lookup: CDR1 SGHRS, CDR2 YFSETQ. As DNA, the CDR3 is TGCGCCAGCAGCCGAGGACGGGACAGGACCAGCTACGAGCAGTACTTC. It codes for CASSRGRDRTSYEQYF.

The V and J genes are TRBV7-2 and TRBJ2-1; D might be TRBD2 (6 bases). Per germline, CDR1 SGHTA and CDR2 FQGNSA. Trimming left V 5 bases short and J 13 bases short, with 24 bases between. This CDR3 contains 15 residues. Here the CDR3 DNA reads TGTGCCAGCAGCCCCCCTTTGGGCTACCAGGCGGGACAGTTCTTC. The encoded protein is CASSPPLGYQAGQFF.

There are a few counts of this clonotype. The chain recombines TRBV10-2 with TRBJ2-7, with 9 bases aligning to TRBD2. Germline CDR1 WSHSY, CDR2 SAAADI. V was clipped by 6 bases and J by 2 bases; unmatched bases: 5. This CDR3 has 14 amino acids. The CDR3 here is CASRGTSQTYEQYF. The CDR3 DNA sequence: TGCGCCAGCAGGGGGACTAGCCAAACCTACGAGCAGTACTTC.

CDR3 region: CASSSPSNEQFF. The CDR3 DNA sequence: TGTGCCAGCAGTTCCCCATCCAATGAGCAGTTCTTC. The chain employs TRBV6-2 or TRBV6-3 and TRBJ2-1; D is undetermined. Germline V gene sequence: CDR1 MNHEY, CDR2 SVGEGT. V was trimmed by 4 bases and J by 6 bases, leaving 7 bases between them. This CDR3 spans 12 amino acids.

With respect to this clonotype: A much larger clone is a single base away; this may be a read error. This chain links TRBV20-1 with TRBJ2-3; TRBD2 matches 14 bases. Germline V gives CDR1 DFQATT, CDR2 SNEGSKA (reference sequence). The length of the CDR3 is 17 residues. V shed 7 bases and J 4 bases; nucleotides not matched to a gene: 13. The CDR3 DNA sequence: TGCAGTGATAGGGGACTAGCGGGAGCCTTAGTGGCAGATACGCAGTATTTT. Amino acid sequence: CSDRGLAGALVADTQYF.

The J gene is TRBJ2-7, the V gene TRBV15; D is unclear. The V gene lost 4 bases and the J gene lost 2 bases, with 9 bases spanning the gap. This CDR3 comprises 13 residues. Germline CDR1 and CDR2: LNHNV and YYDKDF (reference sequence). In DNA, the CDR3 is TGTGCCACCAGCAAGGTACAGACCTACGAGCAGTACTTC. Amino acid sequence: CATSKVQTYEQYF.

V and J are TRBV6-1 and TRBJ2-4; 14 bases agree with TRBD2. The CDR3 extends over 15 amino acids. CDR1 is MNHNS and CDR2 is SASEGT in the germline V gene. The V gene end was trimmed by 4 bases and the J gene end by 7 bases; junction bases not matched to a gene: 3. CDR3: CASSGLAGGQNIQYF. The CDR3 bases are TGTGCCAGCAGTGGACTAGCGGGAGGGCAGAACATTCAGTACTTC.

J is TRBJ2-1 and V is TRBV7-2, with 10 positions matching TRBD2. Germline lookup yields CDR1 SGHTA and CDR2 FQGNSA. The CDR3 spans 15 residues. Trimming removed 5 bases from V and 7 bases from J; junction bases left unmatched: 8. CDR3 bases: TGTGCCAGCAGCAGAACTAGCGGGAACAGAAATGAGCAGTTCTTC. This gives the protein CASSRTSGNRNEQFF. Supplemented by reference TRBV7-2 and TRBJ2-1, the full variable domain reads GAGVSQSPSNKVTEKGKDVELRCDPISGHTALYWYRQSLGQGLEFLIYFQGNSAPDKSGLPSDRFSAERTGGSVSTLTIQRTQQEDSAVYLCASSRTSGNRNEQFFGPGTRLTVL.